The rows below give T cell receptor beta chains drawn from one sample of a study of T cells after posttransplantation cyclophosphamide. Sequencing used immunoSEQ multiplex PCR; TCRdb keeps in-frame clones, though not all of them. The data show tens of thousands of clones, 94% seen once. The sequenced sample consisted of PBMCs. Every receptor here comes from a woman aged 25 to 39 in good health and a related stem cell transplant donor. The CDR3 runs from the conserved cysteine through the conserved F or W. Each record gives: V gene, J gene, CDR3 length, D gene, clone size, CDR3 protein, CDR3 DNA. D genes are given only for firm matches. Size values are once, few and many counts, or a class for expanded clones, and some rows have none.

TRBV28	TRBJ1-1	13	.	medium-sized	CASSLGGTSEAFF	TGTGCCAGCAGTTTGGGGGGGACAAGTGAAGCTTTCTTT
TRBV9	TRBJ1-2	14	.	.	CASSGIRGYYGYTF	TGTGCCAGCAGCGGGATTAGAGGGTATTATGGCTACACCTTC
TRBV29-1	TRBJ2-3	14	TRBD2	.	CSVETSGGTDTQYF	TGCAGCGTTGAAACTAGCGGGGGCACAGATACGCAGTATTTT
TRBV7-2	TRBJ2-5	18	TRBD2	.	CASSLDSWGGGVQETQYF	TGTGCCAGCAGCTTAGATAGCTGGGGCGGGGGGGTCCAAGAGACCCAGTACTTC
TRBV6-1	TRBJ2-2	15	TRBD2	.	CASMRTSGGPGELFF	TGTGCCAGCATGAGGACTAGCGGGGGCCCCGGGGAGCTGTTTTTT
TRBV2	TRBJ1-2	15	TRBD1	.	CASRTGTGYGYGYTF	TGTGCCAGCAGAACCGGGACAGGGTACGGCTATGGCTACACCTTC
TRBV28	TRBJ2-3	14	TRBD1	.	CASSRDRVTDTQYF	TGTGCCAGCAGCCGGGACAGGGTCACAGATACGCAGTATTTT
TRBV7-2	TRBJ2-3	15	.	.	CASSQGAGGTDTQYF	TGTGCCAGCAGCCAGGGGGCGGGGGGGACAGATACGCAGTATTTT
TRBV7-8	TRBJ2-7	17	.	few	CASSLAAALSGVYEQYF	TGTGCCAGCAGCTTAGCAGCGGCGCTCAGTGGTGTGTACGAGCAGTACTTC
TRBV29-1	TRBJ2-5	13	.	.	CSVEAIGVETQYF	TGCAGCGTTGAAGCAATAGGGGTAGAGACCCAGTACTTC
TRBV2	TRBJ2-3	11	.	.	CATLTTDTQYF	TGTGCCACCCTCACCACAGATACACAGTATTTT
TRBV9	TRBJ2-3	16	TRBD2	.	CASSGSSGGESDTQYF	TGTGCCAGCAGCGGTTCTAGCGGGGGTGAATCAGATACGCAGTATTTT
TRBV18	TRBJ1-5	13	TRBD1	.	CASSPGGDQPQHF	TGTGCCAGCTCCCCAGGGGGCGATCAGCCCCAGCATTTT
TRBV6-1	TRBJ1-1	12	.	.	CASSAFSAEAFF	TGTGCCAGCAGCGCATTCAGCGCTGAAGCTTTCTTT
TRBV5-1	TRBJ2-7	12	.	.	CASSLGVSEQYF	TGCGCCAGCAGCTTGGGAGTATCCGAGCAGTACTTC
TRBV1	TRBJ2-3	22	.	.	CTSSQPSLPLAGGPSSTDTQYF	TGCACCAGCAGCCAACCTAGCCTCCCTCTAGCGGGGGGGCCAAGTAGCACAGATACGCAGTATTTT
TRBV6-6	TRBJ2-7	13	.	.	CASSQRASYEQYF	TGTGCCAGCAGCCAGAGGGCCAGCTACGAGCAGTACTTC
TRBV7-9	TRBJ2-7	16	.	.	CASSLAEGGSSYEQYF	TGTGCCAGCAGCTTAGCGGAGGGTGGAAGCTCCTACGAGCAGTACTTC
TRBV6-6	TRBJ2-1	15	TRBD1	.	CASSRGQASYNEQFF	TGTGCCAGCAGTCGGGGACAGGCGTCCTACAATGAGCAGTTCTTC
TRBV7-2	TRBJ2-3	15	TRBD1	.	CASSLSGQGTDTQYF	TGTGCCAGCAGCCTTTCGGGACAGGGCACAGATACGCAGTATTTT
TRBV9	TRBJ1-5	15	TRBD1	.	CASSPTGTGYQPQHF	TGTGCCAGCAGCCCTACCGGGACAGGTTATCAGCCCCAGCATTTT
TRBV15	TRBJ2-7	14	.	.	CATSRDRGPYEQYF	TGTGCCACCAGCAGAGATCGAGGGCCCTACGAGCAGTACTTC
TRBV25-1	TRBJ2-7	11	.	.	CASTRNYEQYF	TGTGCCAGCACCAGAAACTACGAGCAGTACTTC
TRBV27	TRBJ2-1	13	TRBD2	.	CASSFSGGDEQFF	TGTGCCAGCAGTTTTTCCGGGGGGGATGAGCAGTTCTTC